The text below deals with one TCR beta chain. As originally analysed: Nucleated cell number was recorded as an estimate derived from reference gene primer amplification. Method: immunoSEQ multiplex PCR; TCRdb's copy keeps in-frame clones and lacks some. That table is the source of V, J and clone size, and D and trimming were worked out from the DNA. Among some 320,000 clones, around 92% were seen once, and the ten largest hold 2.5% to 3%. Germline CDR1 reads MGHRA; CDR2 reads YSYEKL. The germline V and J ends were trimmed by 8 bases and 6 bases, with 16 bases remaining between them. The CDR3 has 14 amino acids. This entry is derived from a study of blood T cell repertoires in COVID-19. Background on the study: Sites in the United States, Italy and Spain provided acute and convalescent COVID-19 samples. The cDNA or gDNA used as material had been derived from T cells, B-cell-depleted T cells, or PBMCs.

This clonotype was sampled from a woman between 50 and 59 years old who had been exposed to COVID-19. Sequenced sample: PBMCs or T cells enriched from blood (not recorded which). The J gene is TRBJ1-4, the V gene TRBV4-1, with D possibly being TRBD1 (5 bases). Here the CDR3 reads CASGRQGKDEKLFF. The CDR3 nucleotides are TGCGCCAGCGGAAGGCAGGGTAAGGATGAAAAACTGTTTTTT.